The 19 T cell receptor beta chains below come from one sample, sequenced in a study of tumor-infiltrating lymphocytes in primary liver carcinoma. From approximately 500 ng total RNA, TCR beta cDNA was generated with a primer in the constant region. Libraries for TCR beta were built through three nested multiplex PCR rounds, which together made up a slightly modified ARM-PCR procedure. Primers for the first two PCR rounds were TRBV1-TRBV30 forward primers and a C-beta reverse primer (roughly 10 cycles per round). Using its own MiXCR run on the multiplex PCR reads, TCRdb lists one record per CDR3 protein. The sample yields approximately 110,000 distinct CDR3 sequences, around 83% seen once. The tissue used was unsorted bulk material of roughly 17-32 mg. RNA and DNA were co-extracted from it with the AllPrep DNA/RNA mini kit. Sequences were obtained from liver tumor tissue from sampling region 3. Subset described: tumor region T3, left-lateral pole. These TCRs come from a man aged 35 to 55 with primary liver carcinoma and hepatitis B virus infection.

Only one count was recorded for this clonotype. The junction does not match germline at one end; this may be a read error. The rearrangement links TRBV29-1 to TRBJ2-5; D is unclear. Germline values: CDR1 SQVTM, CDR2 ANQGSEA. CDR3 length: 14 residues. The CDR3 here is CSVGWIGLRETQYF. CDR3 nucleotides: TGCAGTGTTGGCTGGATAGGGCTACGGGAGACCCAGTACTTC. Drawing the rest from reference TRBV29-1 and TRBJ2-5, the complete variable domain is SAVISQKPSRDICQRGTSLTIQCQVDSQVTMMFWYRQQPGQSLTLIATANQGSEATYESGFVIDKFPISRPNLTFSTLTVSNMSPEDSSIYLCSVGWIGLRETQYFGPGTRLLVL.

Comments on this clonotype: A junction end diverges from the germline sequence, so it may reflect a read error. V usage is TRBV11-1 and J usage is TRBJ2-6; the D gene is possibly TRBD1 (5 bases). This CDR3 is built from 14 residues. Germline V gene sequence: CDR1 SGHAT, CDR2 FQDESV (reference sequence). In DNA, the CDR3 is TGTGCCAGCAGCTGGAACTATGGGGCCAACGCCCTGACTTTT. Protein sequence: CASSWNYGANALTF.

Notes on this clonotype: At one end the junction does not follow the germline gene, possibly because of a read error. The chain has TRBV10-3 and TRBJ2-2; TRBD1 is a possible D gene (6 bases). Germline values: CDR1 ENHRY, CDR2 SYGVKD. The CDR3 consists of 14 residues. The CDR3 region is CTISESTGTGELFF. As DNA, the CDR3 is TGTACCATCAGTGAGTCGACAGGCACCGGGGAACTGTTTTTT.

This clonotype is judged medium-sized. This rearrangement joins TRBV5-5 to TRBJ2-3, with 8 nucleotides matching TRBD1. The CDR3 contains 17 residues. V shed 1 base, J shed 1 base, and the junction held 8 bases outside the gene matches. From germline, CDR1 is SGHKS and CDR2 YYEKEE (reference sequence). CDR3 sequence (DNA): TGTGCCAGCAGCTTGCTTCAGGGGGCGGTACGCACAGATACGCAGTATTTT. It translates to CASSLLQGAVRTDTQYF.

Worth noting for this clonotype: Mismatch with germline at one junction end may stem from a read error. The rearrangement links TRBV6-1 to TRBJ1-2, with 7 bases lining up with TRBD1. Per germline, CDR1 MNHNS and CDR2 SASEGT. The CDR3 is made up of 13 amino acids. The CDR3 bases are TGTACCAGCAGTACGGGACAGTCATATAGCTACACCTTC. Translated: CTSSTGQSYSYTF.

The V call is TRBV4-2, the J call TRBJ1-6, with D uncertain. Trimming took off 0 bases at V and 8 bases at J, with 14 bases between the two ends. Per the germline V gene, CDR1 is LGHNA and CDR2 is YNFKEQ. This CDR3 region has 16 residues. DNA of the CDR3: TGTGCCAGCAGCCAAGAGGGGTCAGGAAGTGATTCACCCCTCCACTTT. Protein sequence: CASSQEGSGSDSPLHF.

In the case of this clonotype: At one end the junction does not follow the germline gene, possibly because of a read error. The gene calls are TRBV11-3 and TRBJ2-7, with D perhaps TRBD2 (5 bases). The DNA end favors TRBJ2-1, so the J call may be wrong. CDR3 length equals 16 residues. Germline-derived CDR1 and CDR2 are SGHNT and YENEEA. This CDR3 reads CASSLGWDPSAGEQFF. The CDR3 region has the DNA TGTGCCAGCAGTTTAGGATGGGATCCCAGCGCGGGCGAGCAGTTCTTC.

In its sample, this clonotype was seen many times. This sequence joins TRBV7-9 and TRBJ2-7; 12 nucleotides agree with TRBD1. The CDR3 totals 14 residues. J gave up 6 bases and V 8 bases, and 8 bases lay outside the gene matches. Germline assignment: CDR1 SEHNR and CDR2 FQNEAQ (reference sequence). The CDR3 coding sequence is TGTGCCAGCGGCCGGGACAGGGGGCTGGGCGAGCAGTACTTC. It encodes CASGRDRGLGEQYF.

As regards this clonotype: At one boundary the junction diverges from the germline segment, which might be a read error. The chain links TRBV4-1 to TRBJ2-1; D could derive from TRBD1 or TRBD2 (6 bases each). The CDR3 sequence is 16 residues long. Germline CDR1 MGHRA, CDR2 YSYEKL. CDR3 nucleotide sequence: TGCGCCAGTAGCCCCAAACTAACGGGGGCTTACAATGAGCAGTTCTTC. Its protein is CASSPKLTGAYNEQFF.

For this clonotype: Sequence at one end of the junction differs from germline and may be a read error. The chain combines TRBV19 with TRBJ2-3; D is possibly TRBD1 (6 bases). Germline V gene sequence: CDR1 LNHDA, CDR2 SQIVND (reference sequence). The CDR3 has 14 residues. For the CDR3, the DNA is TGTGACAGTAGTGTTACAGGGAAAGCAGATACGCAGTATTTT. Residues: CDSSVTGKADTQYF. Based on the CDR3 plus reference TRBV19 and TRBJ2-3, the full variable domain is DGGITQSPKYLFRKEGQNVTLSCEQNLNHDAMYWYRQDPGQGLRLIYYSQIVNDFQKGDIAEGYSVSREKKESFPLTVTSAQKNPTAFYLCDSSVTGKADTQYFGPGTRLTVL.

The chain combines TRBV11-2 with TRBJ2-5; D may be TRBD2 (6 bases). Trimming took off 1 base at V and 5 bases at J, with 14 bases between the two ends. Germline CDR1 SGHAT, CDR2 FQNNGV. This CDR3 comprises 15 residues. CDR3 region: CASSLGSSVHETQYF. The CDR3 DNA sequence: TGTGCCAGCAGCTTAGGGTCTAGCGTACATGAGACCCAGTACTTC.

Of note for this clonotype: A clone one base away is much larger, so this may be a read error. The rearrangement links TRBV4-2 to TRBJ2-4; no clear D gene. Germline V lookup: CDR1 LGHNA, CDR2 YNFKEQ. This CDR3 contains 13 residues. CDR3 residues: CAISQGSKNIQHF. In nucleotides, the CDR3 is TGTGCCATCAGCCAAGGGTCCAAAAACATTCAGCACTTC.

The gene calls are TRBV5-4 and TRBJ2-7; D is uncertain. V was clipped by 9 bases and J by 6 bases, with 16 bases between them. The germline V gene encodes CDR1 SGHNT and CDR2 YYREEE (reference sequence). The CDR3 totals 12 residues. In DNA form, the CDR3 reads TGTGCCAACAGTCCCCCGCTGGGCGAGCAGTACTTC. It encodes CANSPPLGEQYF.

Remarks on this clonotype: At one boundary the junction diverges from the germline segment, which might be a read error. The chain is built from TRBV11-3 and TRBJ2-1; D might be TRBD1 (5 bases). Germline CDR1 is SGHNT and CDR2 is YENEEA. The CDR3 consists of 14 residues. CDR3 residues: CVNSLGVSDNVQFF. The DNA of the CDR3 is TGTGTCAACAGCTTAGGGGTCAGCGACAATGTGCAGTTCTTC.

This clonotype was observed once. The chain recombines TRBV6-1 with TRBJ2-7; 9 nucleotides align to TRBD1. This CDR3 has 14 residues. Germline V gene sequence: CDR1 MNHNS, CDR2 SASEGT. The CDR3 reads CVNSTGTGPYEQYF. The CDR3 DNA reads TGTGTCAACAGTACCGGGACAGGGCCCTACGAGCAGTACTTC.

The rearrangement links TRBV6-6 to TRBJ2-3, with a possible D match to TRBD1 (5 bases). This CDR3 has 14 residues. CDR1 is MNHNY, CDR2 SVGAGI, per germline (reference sequence). V was pared by 5 bases and J by 5 bases, with 14 bases between. The DNA of the CDR3 is TGTGCCAGCAGTAGGAGTAGCCAGGGAGATACGCAGTATTTT. Translated, it gives CASSRSSQGDTQYF.

On this clonotype itself: One end of the junction varies from germline; a read error may be responsible. The chain combines TRBV9 with TRBJ2-1; D perhaps matches TRBD2 (6 bases). CDR3 length: 13 amino acids. Germline values: CDR1 SGDLS, CDR2 YYNGEE. DNA of the CDR3: TGTGTCAGCAGCGGAGGGGTAGTCCATGAGCAGTTCTTC. Its translation: CVSSGGVVHEQFF.

Concerning this clonotype: One junction end disagrees with the germline gene, perhaps due to a read error. CDR3 DNA: TGCAGCGCCGGGTACGTGCTGAACACTGATGCTTTCTTT. Amino acid sequence: CSAGYVLNTDAFF. This chain links TRBV29-1 with TRBJ1-1; D unresolved. Germline-derived CDR1 and CDR2 are SQVTM and ANQGSEA. This CDR3 comprises 13 residues.

Remarks on this clonotype: The conserved closing phenylalanine or tryptophan is absent in this CDR3, likely reflecting a read error. The J gene is TRBJ2-1, the V gene TRBV5-1; 9 nucleotides agree with TRBD2. This CDR3 comprises 14 residues. From germline, CDR1 is SGHRS and CDR2 YFSETQ. CDR3 protein: CTSSSAGGYNEQFI. The DNA for the CDR3 is TGCACCAGCAGTTCGGCGGGAGGGTACAATGAGCAGTTCATC.